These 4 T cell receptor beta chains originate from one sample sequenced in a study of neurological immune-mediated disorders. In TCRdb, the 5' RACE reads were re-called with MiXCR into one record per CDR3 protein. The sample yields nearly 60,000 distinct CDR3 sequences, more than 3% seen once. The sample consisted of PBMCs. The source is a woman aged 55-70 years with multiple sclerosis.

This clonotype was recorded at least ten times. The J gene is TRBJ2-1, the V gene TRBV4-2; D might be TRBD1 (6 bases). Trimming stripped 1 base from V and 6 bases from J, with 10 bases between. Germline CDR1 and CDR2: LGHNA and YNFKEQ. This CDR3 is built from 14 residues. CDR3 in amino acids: CASSQAGTTNEQFF. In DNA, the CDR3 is TGTGCCAGCAGCCAAGCCGGGACAACCAATGAGCAGTTCTTC.

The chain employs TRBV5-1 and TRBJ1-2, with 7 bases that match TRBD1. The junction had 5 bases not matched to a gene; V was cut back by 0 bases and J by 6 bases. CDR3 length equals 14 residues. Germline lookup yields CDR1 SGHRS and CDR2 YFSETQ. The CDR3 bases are TGCGCCAGCAGCTTGGAAAAGGGGGCCAATGGCTACACCTTC. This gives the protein CASSLEKGANGYTF.

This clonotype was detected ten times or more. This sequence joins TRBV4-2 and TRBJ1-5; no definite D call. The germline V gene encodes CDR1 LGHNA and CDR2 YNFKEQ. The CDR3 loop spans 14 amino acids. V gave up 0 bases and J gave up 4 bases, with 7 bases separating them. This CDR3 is CASSQDPGNQPQHF. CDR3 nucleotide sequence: TGTGCCAGCAGCCAAGATCCGGGGAATCAGCCCCAGCATTTT.

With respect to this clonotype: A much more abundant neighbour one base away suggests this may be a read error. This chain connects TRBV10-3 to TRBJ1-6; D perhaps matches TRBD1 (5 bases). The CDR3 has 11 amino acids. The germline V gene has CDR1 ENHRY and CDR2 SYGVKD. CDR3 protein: CAIGGDSPLNF. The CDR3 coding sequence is TGTGCCATCGGGGGTGATTCACCCCTCAACTTT.